This T cell receptor beta chain was sequenced for a study of T cells in Graves' hyperthyroidism and ophthalmopathy. Regarding the study as a whole: Also found in blood were most expanded thyroid clonotypes above 0.001. The model's output predicted ophthalmopathy at a median of roughly seven months prior to onset.

Amplification yielded TCR beta CDR3 regions, with RNA transcripts as the source. The HTBI primer set drove a first-round RT-PCR of the TCR CDR3. In TCRdb, the multiplex PCR reads were re-called with MiXCR into one record per CDR3 protein. The table includes about 360,000 distinct CDR3 sequences, approximately 15% detected once. The table lists this clonotype with many counts. Its matching antigen is unknown. The ends were cut back, 0 bases at V and 2 bases at J, with 12 bases in the middle. The V gene's germline CDR1 is LNHNV and CDR2 YYDKDF (reference sequence). The CDR3 is made up of 16 amino acids. The V gene is TRBV15, the J gene TRBJ2-3, with D perhaps TRBD1 (6 bases). This clonotype was sampled from a woman under 30 with Graves' hyperthyroidism that later progressed to Graves' ophthalmopathy. The sample comprised blood. CDR3 sequence: CATSRDRGSLTDTQYF. CDR3 DNA: TGTGCCACCAGCAGAGACAGGGGATCCCTCACAGATACGCAGTATTTT.